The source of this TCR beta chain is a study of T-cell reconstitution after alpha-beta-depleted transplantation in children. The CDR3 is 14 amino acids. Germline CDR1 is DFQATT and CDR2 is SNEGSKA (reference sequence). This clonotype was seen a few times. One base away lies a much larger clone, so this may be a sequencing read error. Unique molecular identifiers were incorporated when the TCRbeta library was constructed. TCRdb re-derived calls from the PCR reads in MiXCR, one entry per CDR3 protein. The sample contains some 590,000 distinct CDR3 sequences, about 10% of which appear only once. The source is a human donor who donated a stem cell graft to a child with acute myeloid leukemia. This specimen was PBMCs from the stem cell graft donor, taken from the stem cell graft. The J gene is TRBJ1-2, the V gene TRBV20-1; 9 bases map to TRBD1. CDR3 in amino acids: CCARDDGQGRGYTF. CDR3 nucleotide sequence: TGCTGTGCTAGAGATGATGGACAGGGGAGAGGCTACACCTTC.